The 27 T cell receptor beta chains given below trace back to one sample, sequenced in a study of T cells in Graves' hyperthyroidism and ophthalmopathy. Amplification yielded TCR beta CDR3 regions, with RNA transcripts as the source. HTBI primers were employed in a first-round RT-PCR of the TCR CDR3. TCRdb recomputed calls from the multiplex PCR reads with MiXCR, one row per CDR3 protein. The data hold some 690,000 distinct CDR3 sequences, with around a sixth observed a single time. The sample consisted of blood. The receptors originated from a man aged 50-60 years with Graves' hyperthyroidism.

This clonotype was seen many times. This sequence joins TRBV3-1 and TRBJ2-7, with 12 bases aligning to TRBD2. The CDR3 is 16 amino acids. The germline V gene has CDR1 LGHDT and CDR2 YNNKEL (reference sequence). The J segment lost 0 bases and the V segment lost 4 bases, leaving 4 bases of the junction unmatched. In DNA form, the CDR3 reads TGTGCCAGCAGCCGAGAGGGACTAGCGGGCTCCTACGAGCAGTACTTC. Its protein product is CASSREGLAGSYEQYF.

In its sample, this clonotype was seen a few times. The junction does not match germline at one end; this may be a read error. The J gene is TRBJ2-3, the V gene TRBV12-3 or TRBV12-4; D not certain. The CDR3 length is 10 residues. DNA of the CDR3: TGTGCCAGCGCCTCAGATAGGCAGTATTTT. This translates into CASASDRQYF.

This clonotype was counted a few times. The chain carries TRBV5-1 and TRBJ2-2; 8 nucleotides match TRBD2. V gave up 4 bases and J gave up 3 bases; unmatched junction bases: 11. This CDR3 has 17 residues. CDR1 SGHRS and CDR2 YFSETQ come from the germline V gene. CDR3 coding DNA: TGCGCCAGCAGCCCTCTTCAGACTAGCGTAGACACCGGGGAGCTGTTTTTT. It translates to CASSPLQTSVDTGELFF.

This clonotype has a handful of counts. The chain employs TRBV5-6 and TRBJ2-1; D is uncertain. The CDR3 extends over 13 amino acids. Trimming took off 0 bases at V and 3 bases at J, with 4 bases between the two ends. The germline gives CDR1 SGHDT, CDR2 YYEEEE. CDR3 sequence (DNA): TGTGCCAGCAGCTTGGTATACTACAATGAGCAGTTCTTC. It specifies CASSLVYYNEQFF.

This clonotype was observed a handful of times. The CDR3 protein is CASSSGTPAYNEQFF. The CDR3 nucleotides read TGTGCCAGCAGCTCCGGGACTCCGGCCTACAATGAGCAGTTCTTC. The chain is built from TRBV7-2 and TRBJ2-1; perhaps TRBD2 as D (6 bases). The CDR3 has 15 amino acids. Per germline, CDR1 SGHTA and CDR2 FQGNSA. The V end lost 4 bases, the J end lost 2 bases, and 12 bases lay between the germline ends.

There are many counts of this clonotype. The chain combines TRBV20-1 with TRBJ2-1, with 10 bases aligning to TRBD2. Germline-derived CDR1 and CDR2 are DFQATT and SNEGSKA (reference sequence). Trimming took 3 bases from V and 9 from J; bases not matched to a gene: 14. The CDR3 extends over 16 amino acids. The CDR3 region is CSASRGGSGRFGEQFF. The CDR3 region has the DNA TGCAGTGCTAGTCGGGGTGGTAGCGGGAGGTTCGGTGAGCAGTTCTTC.

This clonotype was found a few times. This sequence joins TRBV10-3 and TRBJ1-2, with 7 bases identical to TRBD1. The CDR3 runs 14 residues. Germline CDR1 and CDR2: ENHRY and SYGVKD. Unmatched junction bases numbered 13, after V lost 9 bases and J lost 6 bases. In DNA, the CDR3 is TGTGCCATGTTAATTCGACAGGGAGAAGATGGCTACACCTTC. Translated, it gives CAMLIRQGEDGYTF.

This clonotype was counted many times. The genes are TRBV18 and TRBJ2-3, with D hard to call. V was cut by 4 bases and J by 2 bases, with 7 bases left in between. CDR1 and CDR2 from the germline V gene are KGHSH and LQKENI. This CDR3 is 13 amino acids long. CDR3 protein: CASSREITDTQYF. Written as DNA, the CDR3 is TGTGCCAGCTCACGGGAAATCACAGATACGCAGTATTTT. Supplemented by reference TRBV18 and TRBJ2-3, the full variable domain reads NAGVMQNPRHLVRRRGQEARLRCSPMKGHSHVYWYRQLPEEGLKFMVYLQKENIIDESGMPKERFSAEFPKEGPSILRIQQVVRGDSAAYFCASSREITDTQYFGPGTRLTVL.

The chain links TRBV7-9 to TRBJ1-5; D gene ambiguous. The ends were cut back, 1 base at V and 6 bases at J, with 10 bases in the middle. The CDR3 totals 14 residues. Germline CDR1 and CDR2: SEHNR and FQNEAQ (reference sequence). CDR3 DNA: TGTGCCAGCAGCTTAGACTGGGGTAGTCAGCCCCAGCATTTT. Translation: CASSLDWGSQPQHF.

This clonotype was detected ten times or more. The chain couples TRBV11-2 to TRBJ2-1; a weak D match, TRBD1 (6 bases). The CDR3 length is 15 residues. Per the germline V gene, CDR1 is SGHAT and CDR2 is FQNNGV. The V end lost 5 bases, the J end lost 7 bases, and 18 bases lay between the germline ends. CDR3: CASSGSGTGTNEQFF. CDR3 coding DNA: TGTGCCAGCAGCGGTAGTGGCACAGGGACAAATGAGCAGTTCTTC.

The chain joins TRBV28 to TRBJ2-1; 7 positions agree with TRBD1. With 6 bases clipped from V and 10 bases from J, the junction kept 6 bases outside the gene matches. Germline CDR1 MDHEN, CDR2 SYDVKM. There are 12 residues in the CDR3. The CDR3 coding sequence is TGTGCCAGCAGCACAGGGGTTCGGGAGCAGTTCTTC. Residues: CASSTGVREQFF.

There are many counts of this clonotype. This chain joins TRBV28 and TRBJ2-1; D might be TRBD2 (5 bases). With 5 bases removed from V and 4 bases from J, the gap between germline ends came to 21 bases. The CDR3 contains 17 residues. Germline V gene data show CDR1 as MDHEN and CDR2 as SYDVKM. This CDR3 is CASSPLRTSGAYNEQFF. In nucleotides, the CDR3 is TGTGCCAGCAGTCCCCTACGCACAAGCGGAGCTTACAATGAGCAGTTCTTC.

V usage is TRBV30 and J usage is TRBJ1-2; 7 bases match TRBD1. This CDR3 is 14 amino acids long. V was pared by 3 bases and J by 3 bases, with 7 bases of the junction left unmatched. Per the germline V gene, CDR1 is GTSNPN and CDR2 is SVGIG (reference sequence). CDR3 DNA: TGTGCCTGGAGCCTAGACAGGGTGGACTATGGCTACACCTTC. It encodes CAWSLDRVDYGYTF.

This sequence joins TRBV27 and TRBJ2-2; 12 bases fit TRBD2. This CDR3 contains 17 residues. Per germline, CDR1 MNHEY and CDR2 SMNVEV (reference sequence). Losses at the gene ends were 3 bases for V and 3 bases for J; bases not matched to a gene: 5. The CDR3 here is CASSLPSGRVDTGELFF. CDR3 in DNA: TGTGCCAGCAGTTTGCCTAGCGGGAGGGTAGACACCGGGGAGCTGTTTTTT.

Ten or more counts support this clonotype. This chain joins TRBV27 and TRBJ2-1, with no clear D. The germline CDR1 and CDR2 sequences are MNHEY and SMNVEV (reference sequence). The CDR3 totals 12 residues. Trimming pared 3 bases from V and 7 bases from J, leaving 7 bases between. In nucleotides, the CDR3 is TGTGCCAGCAGTTTTAGGCAAAATGAGCAGTTCTTC. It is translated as CASSFRQNEQFF.

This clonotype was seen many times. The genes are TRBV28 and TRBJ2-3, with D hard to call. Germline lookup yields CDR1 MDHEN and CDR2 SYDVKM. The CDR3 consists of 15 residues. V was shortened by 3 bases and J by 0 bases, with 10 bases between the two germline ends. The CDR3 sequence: CASSLGSPSTDTQYF. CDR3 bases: TGTGCCAGCAGTTTGGGTAGCCCAAGCACAGATACGCAGTATTTT.

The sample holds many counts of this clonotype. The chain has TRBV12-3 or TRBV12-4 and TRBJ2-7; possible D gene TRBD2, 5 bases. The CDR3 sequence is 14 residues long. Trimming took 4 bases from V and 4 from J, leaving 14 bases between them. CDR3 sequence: CASSSREGFYEQYF. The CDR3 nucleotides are TGTGCCAGCAGTTCTCGTGAGGGCTTTTACGAGCAGTACTTC.

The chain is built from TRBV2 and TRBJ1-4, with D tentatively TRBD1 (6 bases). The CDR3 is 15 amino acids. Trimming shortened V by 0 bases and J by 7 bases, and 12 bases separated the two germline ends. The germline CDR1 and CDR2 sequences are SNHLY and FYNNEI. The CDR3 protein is CASSEAQGWREKLFF. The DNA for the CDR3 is TGTGCCAGCAGTGAAGCGCAGGGGTGGCGTGAAAAACTGTTTTTT.

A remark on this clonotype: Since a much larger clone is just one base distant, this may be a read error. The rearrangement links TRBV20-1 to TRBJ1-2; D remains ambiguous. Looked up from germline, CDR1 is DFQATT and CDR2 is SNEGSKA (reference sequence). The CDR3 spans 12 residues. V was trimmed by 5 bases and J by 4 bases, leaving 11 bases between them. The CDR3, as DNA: TGCAGTGCTCCCCGGGGTGGCTATGGCTACACCTTC. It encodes CSAPRGGYGYTF.

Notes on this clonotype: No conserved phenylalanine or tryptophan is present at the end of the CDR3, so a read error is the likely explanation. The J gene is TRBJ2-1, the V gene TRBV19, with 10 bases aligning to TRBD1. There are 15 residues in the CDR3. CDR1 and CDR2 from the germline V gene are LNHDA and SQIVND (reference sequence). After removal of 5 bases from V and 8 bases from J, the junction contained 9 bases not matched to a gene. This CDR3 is CASSSRDRGLYEQFS. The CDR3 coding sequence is TGTGCCAGTAGTTCTCGGGACAGGGGCTTGTATGAGCAGTTCTCC.

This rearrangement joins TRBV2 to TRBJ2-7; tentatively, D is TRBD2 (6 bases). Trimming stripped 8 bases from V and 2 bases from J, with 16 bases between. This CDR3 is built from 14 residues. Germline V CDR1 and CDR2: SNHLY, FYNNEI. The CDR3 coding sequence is TGTGCCAGCGGAGCGGAGTGGGGGGCCTACGAGCAGTACTTC. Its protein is CASGAEWGAYEQYF.

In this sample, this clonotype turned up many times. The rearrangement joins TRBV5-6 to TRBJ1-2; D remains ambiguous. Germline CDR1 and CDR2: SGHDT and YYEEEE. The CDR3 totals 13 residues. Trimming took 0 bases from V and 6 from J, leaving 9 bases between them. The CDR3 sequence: CASSLGTEHGYTF. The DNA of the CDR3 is TGTGCCAGCAGCTTGGGTACAGAGCATGGCTACACCTTC. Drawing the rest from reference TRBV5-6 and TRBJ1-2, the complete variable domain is DAGVTQSPTHLIKTRGQQVTLRCSPKSGHDTVSWYQQALGQGPQFIFQYYEEEERQRGNFPDRFSGHQFPNYSSELNVNALLLGDSALYLCASSLGTEHGYTFGSGTRLTVV.

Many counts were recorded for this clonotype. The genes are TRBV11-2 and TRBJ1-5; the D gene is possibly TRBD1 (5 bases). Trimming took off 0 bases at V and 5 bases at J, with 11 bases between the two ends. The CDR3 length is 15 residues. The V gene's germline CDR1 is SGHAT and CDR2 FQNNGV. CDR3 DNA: TGTGCCAGCAGCTTAGATTTGAGGGGCGATCAGCCCCAGCATTTT. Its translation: CASSLDLRGDQPQHF.

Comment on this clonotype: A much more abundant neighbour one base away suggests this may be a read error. The CDR3 here is CARSEGEAGYNEQFF. The CDR3 DNA follows: TGTGCCCGCAGCGAGGGGGAAGCGGGGTACAATGAGCAGTTCTTC. The genes are TRBV11-2 and TRBJ2-1, with a possible D match to TRBD2 (7 bases). Germline V gene sequence: CDR1 SGHAT, CDR2 FQNNGV. CDR3 length: 15 residues.

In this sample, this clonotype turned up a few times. CDR3 protein: CASTRSDTGGTEAFF. The CDR3 nucleotides are TGTGCCAGCACCAGAAGTGATACAGGGGGCACTGAAGCTTTCTTT. The chain carries TRBV9 and TRBJ1-1, with TRBD1 matching 8 bases. J gave up 4 bases and V 6 bases, and 11 bases lay outside the gene matches. This CDR3 is 15 amino acids long. Germline V gene lookup returns CDR1 SGDLS and CDR2 YYNGEE. Based on the CDR3 plus reference TRBV9 and TRBJ1-1, the full variable domain is DSGVTQTPKHLITATGQRVTLRCSPRSGDLSVYWYQQSLDQGLQFLIQYYNGEERAKGNILERFSAQQFPDLHSELNLSSLELGDSALYFCASTRSDTGGTEAFFGQGTRLTVV.

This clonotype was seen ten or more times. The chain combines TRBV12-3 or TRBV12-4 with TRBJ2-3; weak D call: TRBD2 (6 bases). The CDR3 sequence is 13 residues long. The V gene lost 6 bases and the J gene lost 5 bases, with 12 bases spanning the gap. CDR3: CASSQVGGDTQYF. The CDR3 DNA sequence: TGTGCCAGCAGCCAAGTGGGGGGAGATACGCAGTATTTT.

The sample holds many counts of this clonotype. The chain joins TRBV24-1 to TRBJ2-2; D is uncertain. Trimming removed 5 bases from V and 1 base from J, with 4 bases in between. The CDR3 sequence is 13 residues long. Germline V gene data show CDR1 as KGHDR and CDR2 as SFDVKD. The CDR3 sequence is CATSGENTGELFF. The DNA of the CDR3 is TGTGCCACCAGTGGGGAGAACACCGGGGAGCTGTTTTTT.